This T cell receptor (beta chain) was captured by sequencing in a study of OX40 agonist ivuxolimab in advanced cancers. Study at large: One hepatocellular carcinoma and a couple of cutaneous melanoma patients partially responded.

The CDR3 loop spans 15 amino acids. Looked up from germline, CDR1 is SGDLS and CDR2 is YYNGEE. Germline trimming cut 4 bases from V and 4 bases from J; bases unmatched to any gene: 11. Worth noting for this clone: Its specificity is not known.

TCRdb's copy holds only in-frame clones and misses some; the assay was immunoSEQ multiplex PCR. This sample has 40,000 to 45,000 clones; approximately 90% occur once, and the top ten carry 6%. Study-level points and caveats: Averaged across samples, CD8+ T cells carried more expanded clones than CD4+ did. Among the least clonally expanded were partial responders at 0.1-3.0 mg/kg.

The sequence came from an adult with an advanced solid tumor such as melanoma, head and neck, liver or kidney cancer. The V and J genes are TRBV9 and TRBJ2-7; 7 bases are shared with TRBD1. Sequenced here: CD4+ or CD8+ T cells sorted from blood, sampled in a trial of the OX40 agonist ivuxolimab. The CDR3 nucleotides are TGTGCCAGCAGCCCTTACTCGGACAGGATTTACGAGCAGTACTTC. Protein product: CASSPYSDRIYEQYF. The whole variable domain, filled in from reference TRBV9 and TRBJ2-7, reads DSGVTQTPKHLITATGQRVTLRCSPRSGDLSVYWYQQSLDQGLQFLIQYYNGEERAKGNILERFSAQQFPDLHSELNLSSLELGDSALYFCASSPYSDRIYEQYFGPGTRLTVT.